Following are 32 T cell receptor beta chains from one sample sequenced in a study of shared clonotypes between healthy human individuals (dated by TCRdb to the early 2020s). The library came from the immunoSEQ multiplex PCR assay. Imported from immuneACCESS, the table was reduced by TCRdb to in-frame sequences with V and J called. These copies leave out some clones; in studies compared against another copy, an unresolved V gene accounts for under half, and the cause of the remainder is not known. This sample lists millions of clones; more than 90% were detected once. The top ten constitute 0.13% to 0.15% of the sample. The sequenced material came from naive CD4+ T cells sorted from blood. The sample's cell subset or site label is to be understood as: CD45RA+ positively selected. The source is a man aged 18-30 years in good health.

The V gene is TRBV10-1, the J gene TRBJ1-4; D is uncertain. CDR1 and CDR2 (germline): WNHNN, SYGVQD (reference sequence). CDR3 length: 12 amino acids. V was shortened by 9 bases and J by 10 bases, with 15 bases between the two germline ends. CDR3 sequence: CASSLKERKLFF. The CDR3 DNA reads TGCGCCAGTAGCTTAAAGGAGCGAAAACTGTTTTTT.

The rearrangement uses TRBV7-8 and TRBJ2-7; D may be TRBD1 (5 bases). The length of the CDR3 is 16 residues. V lost 0 bases and J lost 0, with 12 bases in between. Germline V gene data show CDR1 as SGHVS and CDR2 as FQNEAQ. Here the CDR3 reads CASSLAPRGPSYEQYF. The CDR3 coding sequence is TGTGCCAGCAGCTTAGCCCCTAGGGGTCCCTCCTACGAGCAGTACTTC.

CDR3 loop: CASSSQNYGYTF. The CDR3 DNA reads TGTGCCAGCAGTTCCCAAAACTATGGCTACACCTTC. The chain combines TRBV27 with TRBJ1-2, with D uncertain. Deletions cut 4 bases from V and 2 bases from J, with 5 bases between. CDR1 and CDR2 from the germline V gene are MNHEY and SMNVEV (reference sequence). CDR3 length equals 12 residues.

The chain links TRBV19 to TRBJ2-3, with D hard to call. The V and J ends lost 7 bases and 1 base respectively, with 9 bases between them. CDR1 is LNHDA and CDR2 is SQIVND in the germline V gene (reference sequence). CDR3 size: 13 residues. The CDR3 reads CASKMRGTDTQYF. DNA of the CDR3: TGTGCCAGTAAGATGAGAGGCACAGATACGCAGTATTTT. Complete variable domain (other parts from reference TRBV19 and TRBJ2-3): DGGITQSPKYLFRKEGQNVTLSCEQNLNHDAMYWYRQDPGQGLRLIYYSQIVNDFQKGDIAEGYSVSREKKESFPLTVTSAQKNPTAFYLCASKMRGTDTQYFGPGTRLTVL.

This chain connects TRBV2 to TRBJ1-5; D is uncertain. Per germline, CDR1 SNHLY and CDR2 FYNNEI. The CDR3 runs to 12 residues. V dropped 6 bases and J dropped 6 bases, with 9 bases sitting between them. The CDR3 coding sequence is TGTGCCAGCAGCGTGGAGGCTCAGCCCCAGCATTTT. Translation: CASSVEAQPQHF.

This rearrangement joins TRBV7-9 to TRBJ2-2; D possibly corresponds to TRBD2 (6 bases). This CDR3 has 15 residues. V was clipped by 1 base and J by 2 bases, with 8 bases between them. Per germline, CDR1 SEHNR and CDR2 FQNEAQ (reference sequence). The CDR3 nucleotides read TGTGCCAGCAGCTTAGAGGGACTTAACACCGGGGAGCTGTTTTTT. Its protein is CASSLEGLNTGELFF.

The chain joins TRBV18 to TRBJ1-5; D possibly corresponds to TRBD1 (6 bases). Looked up from germline, CDR1 is KGHSH and CDR2 is LQKENI. The CDR3 contains 14 residues. Trimming pared 1 base from V and 7 bases from J, leaving 11 bases between. The CDR3 protein is CASSPLGAGQPQHF. The DNA of the CDR3 is TGTGCCAGCTCACCACTGGGGGCCGGACAGCCCCAGCATTTT. The complete variable domain, with remaining parts taken from reference TRBV18 and TRBJ1-5, reads NAGVMQNPRHLVRRRGQEARLRCSPMKGHSHVYWYRQLPEEGLKFMVYLQKENIIDESGMPKERFSAEFPKEGPSILRIQQVVRGDSAAYFCASSPLGAGQPQHFGDGTRLSIL.

The genes are TRBV7-8 and TRBJ1-2; 7 nucleotides match TRBD1. The CDR3 contains 14 residues. Trimming at V came to 3 bases and at J to 3 bases, leaving 4 bases not matched to a gene. The germline V gene encodes CDR1 SGHVS and CDR2 FQNEAQ. The CDR3 nucleotides read TGTGCCAGCAGCTTCTCCGGGACAGACTATGGCTACACCTTC. Protein sequence: CASSFSGTDYGYTF.

The chain is built from TRBV5-6 and TRBJ2-4, with D uncertain. The CDR3 is made up of 17 amino acids. Trimming removed 4 bases at V and 0 bases at J, with 17 bases between. Germline lookup yields CDR1 SGHDT and CDR2 YYEEEE. The CDR3 DNA follows: TGTGCCAGCAGCCTCCGGCTTTCGGGCGCAGCCAAAAACATTCAGTACTTC. This encodes CASSLRLSGAAKNIQYF.

This chain links TRBV10-1 with TRBJ2-1, with 8 bases fitting TRBD2. Germline trimming cut 5 bases from V and 6 bases from J; bases unmatched to any gene: 6. The CDR3 has 14 residues. The germline CDR1 and CDR2 sequences are WNHNN and SYGVQD (reference sequence). The CDR3, as DNA: TGCGCCAGCAGTCTAGCGGGCCCATTCAATGAGCAGTTCTTC. As protein: CASSLAGPFNEQFF.

With regard to this clone: The same CDR3 also results from other DNA sequences found in this sample. The rearrangement links TRBV29-1 to TRBJ2-3; D is unresolved. Trimming removed 6 bases at V and 1 base at J, with 8 bases between. The CDR3 is 12 residues long. Germline CDR1 reads SQVTM; CDR2 reads ANQGSEA. In nucleotides, the CDR3 is TGCAGCGTCGAGGCGGGCACAGATACGCAGTATTTT. This encodes CSVEAGTDTQYF.

In nucleotides, the CDR3 is TGTGCCAGCAGTGTGGGGGGGGGAAGTAATTCACCCCTCCACTTT. Protein product: CASSVGGGSNSPLHF. The chain is built from TRBV6-4 and TRBJ1-6, with D possibly being TRBD1 (5 bases). Germline loops: CDR1 MRHNA, CDR2 SNTAGT. This CDR3 has 15 residues. With 4 bases removed from V and 6 bases from J, the gap between germline ends came to 13 bases.

The chain carries TRBV2 and TRBJ2-7; no definite D call. Trimming left V 1 base short and J 2 bases short, with 12 bases between. The CDR3 is made up of 15 amino acids. The germline V gene encodes CDR1 SNHLY and CDR2 FYNNEI. CDR3 sequence reads: CASSEEMAGAYEQYF. The CDR3 nucleotides read TGTGCCAGCAGTGAAGAGATGGCAGGTGCCTACGAGCAGTACTTC.

The chain couples TRBV7-2 to TRBJ2-1; D possibly corresponds to TRBD2 (5 bases). The germline CDR1 and CDR2 sequences are SGHTA and FQGNSA. The CDR3 consists of 18 residues. Trimming took 4 bases from V and 1 from J, leaving 20 bases between them. The CDR3 protein is CASSSLALISESYNEQFF. For the CDR3, the DNA is TGTGCCAGCAGCTCCCTCGCTTTGATTAGCGAGTCCTACAATGAGCAGTTCTTC. Filled out from reference TRBV7-2 and TRBJ2-1, the complete variable domain reads GAGVSQSPSNKVTEKGKDVELRCDPISGHTALYWYRQSLGQGLEFLIYFQGNSAPDKSGLPSDRFSAERTGGSVSTLTIQRTQQEDSAVYLCASSSLALISESYNEQFFGPGTRLTVL.

The sample holds one count of this clone. The J gene is TRBJ2-6, the V gene TRBV4-2; D ambiguous. The CDR3 runs 16 residues. Germline assignment: CDR1 LGHNA and CDR2 YNFKEQ. Trimming pared 1 base from V and 2 bases from J, leaving 9 bases between. This chain's CDR3 is CASSQVVPTGANVLTF. CDR3 in DNA: TGTGCCAGCAGCCAAGTAGTCCCTACTGGGGCCAACGTCCTGACTTTC.

The chain recombines TRBV6-5 with TRBJ1-2; possible D gene TRBD1, 5 bases. The CDR3 contains 14 residues. Trimming shortened V by 6 bases and J by 1 base, and 12 bases separated the two germline ends. CDR1 is MNHEY, CDR2 SVGAGI, per germline. CDR3 DNA sequence: TGTGCCAGCAGGCAGGGACGACTTAACTATGGCTACACCTTC. It yields the protein CASRQGRLNYGYTF.

The chain employs TRBV6-9 and TRBJ2-2, with D possibly being TRBD2 (7 bases). Trimming took off 9 bases at V and 0 bases at J, with 14 bases between the two ends. The V gene's germline CDR1 is MNHGY and CDR2 SVAAGI. The CDR3 has 15 residues. The CDR3 here is CARWGGPTNTGELFF. The CDR3 coding sequence is TGTGCCAGATGGGGGGGCCCTACGAACACCGGGGAGCTGTTTTTT.

V and J are TRBV30 and TRBJ2-1; 8 bases align to TRBD1. V lost 4 bases to trimming and J lost 4 bases; unmatched junction nucleotides: 9. Germline lookup yields CDR1 GTSNPN and CDR2 SVGIG (reference sequence). This CDR3 comprises 15 residues. In nucleotides, the CDR3 is TGTGCCTGGATTTATCAGGGGGCGTCGTACAATGAGCAGTTCTTC. As protein: CAWIYQGASYNEQFF.

The genes are TRBV5-6 and TRBJ1-1, with a possible D match to TRBD1 (5 bases). CDR3 length: 17 residues. Trimming removed 3 bases at V and 1 base at J, with 19 bases between. CDR1 is SGHDT, CDR2 YYEEEE, per germline. The CDR3 DNA follows: TGTGCCAGCAGCTCGCTACGGGATGGCAGGGCGAACACTGAAGCTTTCTTT. It specifies CASSSLRDGRANTEAFF.

The chain recombines TRBV27 with TRBJ2-2, with D hard to call. V lost 2 bases and J lost 4, with 14 bases in between. The CDR3 is 16 residues long. In germline, CDR1 is MNHEY, CDR2 SMNVEV (reference sequence). CDR3 sequence reads: CASSLNRFLVTGELFF. As DNA, the CDR3 is TGTGCCAGCAGTTTAAATAGGTTCTTGGTCACCGGGGAGCTGTTTTTT.

J is TRBJ1-1 and V is TRBV10-3; D not resolved. The CDR3 has 14 residues. V gave up 2 bases and J gave up 5 bases, with 12 bases separating them. CDR1 and CDR2 (germline): ENHRY, SYGVKD. Here the CDR3 DNA reads TGTGCCATCAGTGAGGCTTGGATCGGGACTGAAGCTTTCTTT. Encoded protein: CAISEAWIGTEAFF.

This clone was observed a single time. CDR3 region: CAWRTPVWRPPGETQYF. The DNA of the CDR3 is TGTGCCTGGAGGACCCCCGTGTGGAGGCCTCCAGGAGAGACCCAGTACTTC. The chain joins TRBV30 to TRBJ2-5, with a possible D match to TRBD2 (5 bases). Germline V CDR1 and CDR2: GTSNPN, SVGIG (reference sequence). V lost 3 bases to trimming and J lost 4 bases, with 24 bases between them. This CDR3 has 17 residues.

Concerning this clone itself: The same CDR3 can be traced to other DNA sequences in this sample. V and J are TRBV6-5 and TRBJ2-7; the match to TRBD1 covers 10 bases. The CDR3 length is 14 residues. With V trimmed by 3 bases and J by 3 bases, 2 bases remained unmatched. Germline lookup yields CDR1 MNHEY and CDR2 SVGAGI. The CDR3: CASSYRDRGYEQYF. The CDR3 bases are TGTGCCAGCAGTTATCGGGACAGGGGCTACGAGCAGTACTTC.

The CDR3 DNA sequence: TGTGCCAGCACCCCCCTAGCGGCTGGAAACACCATATATTTT. Its protein is CASTPLAAGNTIYF. The chain recombines TRBV6-6 with TRBJ1-3; no clear D. Germline CDR1 MNHNY, CDR2 SVGAGI (reference sequence). V lost 7 bases and J lost 2, with 12 bases in between. This CDR3 spans 14 amino acids.

This rearrangement joins TRBV19 to TRBJ1-1; 7 bases are shared with TRBD1. The CDR3 length is 14 residues. Germline V lookup: CDR1 LNHDA, CDR2 SQIVND (reference sequence). The V and J ends lost 7 bases and 9 bases, in that order; junction bases with no gene match: 14. The CDR3 sequence is CASISRGDSMKAFF. CDR3 nucleotide sequence: TGTGCCAGTATTTCAAGGGGGGACAGCATGAAAGCTTTCTTT.

This chain joins TRBV18 and TRBJ1-5; TRBD1 is a possible D gene (5 bases). V was pared by 0 bases and J by 5 bases, with 11 bases between. Germline V gives CDR1 KGHSH, CDR2 LQKENI. The CDR3 runs to 15 residues. CDR3 DNA sequence: TGTGCCAGCTCACCACCTAATATGGGGCATCAGCCCCAGCATTTT. Protein: CASSPPNMGHQPQHF.

V is TRBV18 and J is TRBJ1-1; 10 bases agree with TRBD1. With V trimmed by 3 bases and J by 7 bases, 11 bases remained unmatched. Germline V gene lookup returns CDR1 KGHSH and CDR2 LQKENI. The CDR3 is made up of 16 amino acids. CDR3: CASSPLGTGATNEAFF. CDR3 in DNA: TGTGCCAGCTCACCCCTAGGGACAGGGGCCACCAATGAAGCTTTCTTT.

This chain joins TRBV30 and TRBJ1-5; no clear D. This CDR3 region has 16 residues. Germline V gives CDR1 GTSNPN, CDR2 SVGIG (reference sequence). Trimming left V 2 bases short and J 4 bases short, with 18 bases between. DNA for the CDR3: TGTGCCTGGAGTCCTCCCCTTGGTCCGGGTAATCAGCCCCAGCATTTT. Translated: CAWSPPLGPGNQPQHF.

V and J are TRBV5-1 and TRBJ1-5; tentatively, D is TRBD1 (5 bases). Germline CDR1 and CDR2: SGHRS and YFSETQ. The CDR3 length is 15 residues. V lost 5 bases and J 4 bases, leaving 16 bases between the germline ends. As DNA, the CDR3 is TGCGCCAGCAGTCTCGGATTCGAGGGGAATCAGCCCCAGCATTTT. Translating it yields CASSLGFEGNQPQHF.

This chain joins TRBV30 and TRBJ1-6; D unclear. The CDR3 totals 12 residues. Germline values: CDR1 GTSNPN, CDR2 SVGIG (reference sequence). The germline V and J ends were trimmed by 2 bases and 11 bases, with 10 bases remaining between them. CDR3 sequence: CAWSLNIPPLHF. DNA of the CDR3: TGTGCCTGGAGTCTCAACATTCCACCCCTCCACTTT.

The chain employs TRBV5-6 and TRBJ1-1, with 12 nucleotides matching TRBD1. Losses at the gene ends were 4 bases for V and 1 base for J; bases not matched to a gene: 11. There are 18 residues in the CDR3. The V gene's germline CDR1 is SGHDT and CDR2 YYEEEE. CDR3 sequence reads: CASSRTRGQGAWNTEAFF. The CDR3 nucleotides are TGTGCCAGCAGCCGAACTCGGGGACAGGGGGCGTGGAACACTGAAGCTTTCTTT.

This clone was counted between two and nine times. V gene TRBV30 combines with J gene TRBJ2-3; 8 bases line up with TRBD2. The CDR3 loop spans 12 amino acids. Trimming removed 8 bases from V and 2 bases from J; junction bases left unmatched: 3. Germline CDR1 GTSNPN, CDR2 SVGIG (reference sequence). The CDR3 nucleotides are TGTGCCGCAGCGGGGGTCACAGATACGCAGTATTTT. Protein sequence: CAAAGVTDTQYF.